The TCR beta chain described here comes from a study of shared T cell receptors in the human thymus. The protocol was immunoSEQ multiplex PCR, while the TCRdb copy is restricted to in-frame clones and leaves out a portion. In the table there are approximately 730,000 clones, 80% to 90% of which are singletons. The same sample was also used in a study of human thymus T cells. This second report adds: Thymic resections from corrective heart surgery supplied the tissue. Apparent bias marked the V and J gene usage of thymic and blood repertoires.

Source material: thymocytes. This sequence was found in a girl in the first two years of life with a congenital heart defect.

As DNA, the CDR3 is TGTGCCAGCAGGGGGGACAGGCCTAATTCACCCCTCCACTTT. Translated, it gives CASRGDRPNSPLHF. The chain links TRBV6-6 to TRBJ1-6; the match to TRBD1 covers 8 bases. V shed 6 bases, J shed 6 bases, and the junction held 4 bases outside the gene matches. This CDR3 has 14 amino acids. CDR1 is MNHNY and CDR2 is SVGAGI in the germline V gene (reference sequence).